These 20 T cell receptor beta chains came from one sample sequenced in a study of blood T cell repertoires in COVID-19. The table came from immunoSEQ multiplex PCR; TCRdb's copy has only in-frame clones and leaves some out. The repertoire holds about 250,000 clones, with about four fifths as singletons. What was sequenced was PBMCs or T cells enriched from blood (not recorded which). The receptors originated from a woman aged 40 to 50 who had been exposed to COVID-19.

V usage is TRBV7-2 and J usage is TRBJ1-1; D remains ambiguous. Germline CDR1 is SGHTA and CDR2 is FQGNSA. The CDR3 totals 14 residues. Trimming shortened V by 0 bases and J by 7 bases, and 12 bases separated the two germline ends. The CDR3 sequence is CASSLARSGGEAFF. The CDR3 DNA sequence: TGTGCCAGCAGCTTAGCCCGTTCCGGCGGTGAAGCTTTCTTT. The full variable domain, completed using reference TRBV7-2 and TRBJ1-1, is GAGVSQSPSNKVTEKGKDVELRCDPISGHTALYWYRQSLGQGLEFLIYFQGNSAPDKSGLPSDRFSAERTGGSVSTLTIQRTQQEDSAVYLCASSLARSGGEAFFGQGTRLTVV.

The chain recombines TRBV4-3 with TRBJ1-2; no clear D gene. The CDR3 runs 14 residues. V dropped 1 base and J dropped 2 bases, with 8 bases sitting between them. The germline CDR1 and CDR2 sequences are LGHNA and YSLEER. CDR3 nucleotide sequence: TGCGCCAGCAGCCAAGTCCCCACAAACTATGGCTACACCTTC. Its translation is CASSQVPTNYGYTF.

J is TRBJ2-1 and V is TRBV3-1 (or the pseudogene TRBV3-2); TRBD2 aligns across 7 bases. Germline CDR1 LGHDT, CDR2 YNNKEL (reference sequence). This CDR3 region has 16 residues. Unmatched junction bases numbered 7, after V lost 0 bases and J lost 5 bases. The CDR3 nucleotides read TGTGCCAGCAGCCAAGATTGGACTAGGGCTGACAATGAGCAGTTCTTC. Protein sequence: CASSQDWTRADNEQFF.

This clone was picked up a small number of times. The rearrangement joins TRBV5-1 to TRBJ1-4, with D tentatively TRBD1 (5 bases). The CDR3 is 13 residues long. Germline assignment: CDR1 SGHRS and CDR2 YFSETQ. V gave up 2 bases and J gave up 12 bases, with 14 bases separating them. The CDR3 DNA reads TGCGCCAGCAGCTTAAACGACGGGGGAGAACTGTTTTTT. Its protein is CASSLNDGGELFF.

CDR3 residues: CASRTSGTGGSGANVLTF. The CDR3 DNA reads TGTGCCAGCAGGACCTCCGGGACAGGGGGGTCTGGGGCCAACGTCCTGACTTTC. The chain couples TRBV7-8 to TRBJ2-6; 11 bases align to TRBD1. The V gene end was trimmed by 6 bases and the J gene end by 1 base; junction bases not matched to a gene: 8. The CDR3 is 18 amino acids. The germline CDR1 and CDR2 sequences are SGHVS and FQNEAQ.

The chain's CDR3 is CASSQGLAGVETQYF. In nucleotides, the CDR3 is TGTGCCAGCAGCCAAGGACTAGCGGGGGTAGAGACCCAGTACTTC. This chain connects TRBV7-9 to TRBJ2-5; 13 nucleotides match TRBD2. Looked up from germline, CDR1 is SEHNR and CDR2 is FQNEAQ (reference sequence). V shed 5 bases, J shed 4 bases, and the junction held 4 bases outside the gene matches. The CDR3 loop spans 15 amino acids.

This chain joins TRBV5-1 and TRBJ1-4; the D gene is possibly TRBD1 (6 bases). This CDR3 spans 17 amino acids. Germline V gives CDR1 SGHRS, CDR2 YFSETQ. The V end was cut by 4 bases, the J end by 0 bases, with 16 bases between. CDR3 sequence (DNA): TGCGCCAGCAGCCCAGGACAGATAATTGCAACTAATGAAAAACTGTTTTTT. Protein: CASSPGQIIATNEKLFF.

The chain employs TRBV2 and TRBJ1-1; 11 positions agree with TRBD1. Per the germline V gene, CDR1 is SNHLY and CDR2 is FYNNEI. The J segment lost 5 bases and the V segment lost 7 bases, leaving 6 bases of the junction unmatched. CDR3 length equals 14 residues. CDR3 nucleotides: TGTGCCAGCAAGGGACAGGGGGATGTAACTGAAGCTTTCTTT. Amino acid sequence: CASKGQGDVTEAFF.

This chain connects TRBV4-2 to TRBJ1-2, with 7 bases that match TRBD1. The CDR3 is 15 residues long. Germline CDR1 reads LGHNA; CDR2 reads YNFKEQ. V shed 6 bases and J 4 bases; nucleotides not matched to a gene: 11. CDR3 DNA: TGTGCCAGCAGTCCAGAGGGACAGCCTCTCTATGGCTACACCTTC. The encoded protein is CASSPEGQPLYGYTF.

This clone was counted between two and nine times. The CDR3 DNA reads TGTGCCAGCAGGCCGGGACTGCCGGTCCCCCTCCACTTT. It specifies CASRPGLPVPLHF. This rearrangement joins TRBV6-5 to TRBJ1-6, with D maybe TRBD1 (5 bases). Germline V gene sequence: CDR1 MNHEY, CDR2 SVGAGI. Trimming left V 6 bases short and J 13 bases short, with 16 bases between. The length of the CDR3 is 13 residues.

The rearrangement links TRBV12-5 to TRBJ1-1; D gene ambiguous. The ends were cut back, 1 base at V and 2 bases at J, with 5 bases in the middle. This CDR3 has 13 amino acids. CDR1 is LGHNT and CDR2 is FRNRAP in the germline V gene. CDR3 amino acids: CASGLAVNTEAFF. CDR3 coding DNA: TGTGCTAGTGGTTTGGCGGTAAACACTGAAGCTTTCTTT.

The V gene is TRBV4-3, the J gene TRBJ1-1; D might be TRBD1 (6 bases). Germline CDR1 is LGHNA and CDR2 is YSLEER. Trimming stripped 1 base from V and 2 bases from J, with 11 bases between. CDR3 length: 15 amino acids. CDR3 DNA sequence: TGCGCCAGCAGCCAAGGTTCAGGGGTAAACACTGAAGCTTTCTTT. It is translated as CASSQGSGVNTEAFF.

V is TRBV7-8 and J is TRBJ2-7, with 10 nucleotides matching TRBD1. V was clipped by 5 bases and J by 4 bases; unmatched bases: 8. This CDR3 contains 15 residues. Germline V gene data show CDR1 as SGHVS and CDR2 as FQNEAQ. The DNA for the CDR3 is TGTGCCAGCAGCAGAGAGACAGGGGGCGGGTACGAGCAGTACTTC. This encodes CASSRETGGGYEQYF.

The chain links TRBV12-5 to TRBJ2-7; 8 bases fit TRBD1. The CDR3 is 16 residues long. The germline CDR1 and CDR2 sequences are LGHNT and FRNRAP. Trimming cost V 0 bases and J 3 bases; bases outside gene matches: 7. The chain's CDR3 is CASGLVGGTGHYEQYF. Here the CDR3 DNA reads TGTGCTAGTGGTTTGGTAGGGGGGACAGGCCACTACGAGCAGTACTTC.

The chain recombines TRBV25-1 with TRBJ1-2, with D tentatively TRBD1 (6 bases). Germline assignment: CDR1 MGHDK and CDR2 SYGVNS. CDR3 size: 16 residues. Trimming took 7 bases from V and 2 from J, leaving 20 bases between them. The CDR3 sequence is CASNGPSADRNYGYTF. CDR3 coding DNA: TGTGCCAGCAACGGTCCCTCCGCGGACAGAAACTATGGCTACACCTTC.

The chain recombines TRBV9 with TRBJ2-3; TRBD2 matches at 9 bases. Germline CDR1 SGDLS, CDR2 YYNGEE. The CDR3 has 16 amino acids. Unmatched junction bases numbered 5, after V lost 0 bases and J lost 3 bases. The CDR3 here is CASSVVGSGGTDTQYF. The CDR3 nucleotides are TGTGCCAGCAGCGTAGTGGGTAGCGGGGGTACAGATACGCAGTATTTT.

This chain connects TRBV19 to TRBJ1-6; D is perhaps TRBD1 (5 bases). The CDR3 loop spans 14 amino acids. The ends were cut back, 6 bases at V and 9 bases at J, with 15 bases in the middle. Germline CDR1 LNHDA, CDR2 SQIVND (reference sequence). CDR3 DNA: TGTGCCAGTAGGGTGGGACTCTTGCCTTCACCCCTCCACTTT. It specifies CASRVGLLPSPLHF. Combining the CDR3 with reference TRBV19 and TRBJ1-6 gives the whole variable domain DGGITQSPKYLFRKEGQNVTLSCEQNLNHDAMYWYRQDPGQGLRLIYYSQIVNDFQKGDIAEGYSVSREKKESFPLTVTSAQKNPTAFYLCASRVGLLPSPLHFGNGTRLTVT.

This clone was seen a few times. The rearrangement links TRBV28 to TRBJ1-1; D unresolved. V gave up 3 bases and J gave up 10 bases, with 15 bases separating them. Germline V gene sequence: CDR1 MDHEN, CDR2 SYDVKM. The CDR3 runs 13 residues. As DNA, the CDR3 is TGTGCCAGCAGTTTTCAGTACAGAAAGATAGCTTTCTTT. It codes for CASSFQYRKIAFF.

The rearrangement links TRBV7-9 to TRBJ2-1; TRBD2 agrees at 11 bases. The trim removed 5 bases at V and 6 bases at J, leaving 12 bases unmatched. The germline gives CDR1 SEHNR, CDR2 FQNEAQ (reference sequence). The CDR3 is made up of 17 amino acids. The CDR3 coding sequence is TGTGCCAGCAGCCCTTACCTTAGCGGGGGGGCATTCAATGAGCAGTTCTTC. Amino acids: CASSPYLSGGAFNEQFF.

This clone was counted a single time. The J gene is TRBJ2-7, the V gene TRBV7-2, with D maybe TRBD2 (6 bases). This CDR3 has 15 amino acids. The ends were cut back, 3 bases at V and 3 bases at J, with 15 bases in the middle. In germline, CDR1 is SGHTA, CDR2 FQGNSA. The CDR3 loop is CASSFRLDLLYEQYF. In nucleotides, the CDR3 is TGTGCCAGCAGCTTCAGACTAGATCTCCTCTACGAGCAGTACTTC.